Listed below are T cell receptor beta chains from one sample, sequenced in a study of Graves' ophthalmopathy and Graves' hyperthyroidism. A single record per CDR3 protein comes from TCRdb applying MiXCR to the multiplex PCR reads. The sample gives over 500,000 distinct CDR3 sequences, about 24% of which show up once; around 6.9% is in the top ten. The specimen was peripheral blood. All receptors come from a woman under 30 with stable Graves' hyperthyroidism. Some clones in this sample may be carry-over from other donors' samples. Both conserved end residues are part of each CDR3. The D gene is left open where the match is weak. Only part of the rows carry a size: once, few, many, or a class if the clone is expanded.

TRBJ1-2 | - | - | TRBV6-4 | CASRGSVNYGYTF | TGTGCCAGCAGGGGGTCTGTTAACTATGGCTACACCTTC
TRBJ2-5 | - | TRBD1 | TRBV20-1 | CSALGQSQETQYF | TGCAGTGCTCTGGGACAGTCCCAAGAGACCCAGTACTTC
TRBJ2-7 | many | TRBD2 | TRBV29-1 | CSVISGGVYEQYF | TGCAGCGTTATCTCGGGGGGAGTCTACGAGCAGTACTTC
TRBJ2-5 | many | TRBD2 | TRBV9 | CASSGTAGYLETQYF | TGTGCCAGCAGCGGTACAGCGGGATATCTGGAGACCCAGTACTTC
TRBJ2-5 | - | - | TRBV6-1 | CASSEDPGRTQYF | TGTGCCAGCAGTGAGGATCCAGGGAGGACCCAGTACTTC
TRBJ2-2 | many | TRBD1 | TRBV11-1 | CASSLMDRPGELFF | TGTGCCAGCAGCTTAATGGACAGGCCTGGGGAGCTGTTTTTT
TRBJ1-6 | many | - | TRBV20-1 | CSAREGTRGLNSPLHF | TGCAGTGCTAGAGAAGGGACCCGAGGCCTTAATTCACCCCTCCACTTT
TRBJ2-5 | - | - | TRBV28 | CASSQIETQYF | TGTGCCAGCAGCCAGATAGAGACCCAGTACTTC
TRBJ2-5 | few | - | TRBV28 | CATQRGETQYF | TGTGCCACCCAGCGCGGCGAGACCCAGTACTTC
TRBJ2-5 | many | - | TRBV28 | CASSHQWGEETQYF | TGTGCCAGCAGTCACCAGTGGGGGGAAGAGACCCAGTACTTC
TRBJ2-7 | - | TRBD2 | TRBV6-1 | CASSRTSGGAREQYF | TGTGCCAGCAGCCGGACTAGCGGGGGGGCTCGGGAGCAGTACTTC
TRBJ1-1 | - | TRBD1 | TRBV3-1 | CASSQVRDSEAFF | TGTGCCAGCAGCCAAGTTCGGGACAGTGAAGCTTTCTTT
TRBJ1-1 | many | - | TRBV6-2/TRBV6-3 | CASSYPRTEAFF | TGTGCCAGCAGTTACCCACGGACTGAAGCTTTCTTT
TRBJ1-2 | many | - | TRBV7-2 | CASSTEVSASYGYTF | TGTGCCAGCAGCACCGAGGTCTCAGCCTCCTATGGCTACACCTTC
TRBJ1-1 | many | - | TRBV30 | CAWSVGSTEAFF | TGTGCCTGGAGTGTGGGCAGCACTGAAGCTTTCTTT
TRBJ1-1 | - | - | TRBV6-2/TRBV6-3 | CVSSYVGNTEAFF | TGTGTCAGCAGTTACGTGGGGAACACTGAAGCTTTCTTT
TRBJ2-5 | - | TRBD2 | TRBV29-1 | CSVESGREETQYF | TGCAGCGTTGAGTCCGGGAGGGAAGAGACCCAGTACTTC
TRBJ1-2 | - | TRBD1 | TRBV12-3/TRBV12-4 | CASRHPGQGSYGGYTF | TGTGCCAGCAGACATCCGGGACAGGGGTCCTACGGTGGCTACACCTTC
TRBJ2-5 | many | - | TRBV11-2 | CASSFTDSQETQYF | TGTGCCAGCAGCTTCACCGACAGCCAAGAGACCCAGTACTTC
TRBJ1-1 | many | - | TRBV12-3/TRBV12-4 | CASRPGSTEAFF | TGTGCCAGCAGGCCAGGGTCCACTGAAGCTTTCTTT
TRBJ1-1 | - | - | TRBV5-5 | CAGSLVSRKPEAFF | TGTGCCGGCAGCTTGGTAAGCCGAAAGCCTGAAGCTTTCTTT
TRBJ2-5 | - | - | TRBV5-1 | CASSLVVLGRLETQYF | TGCGCCAGCAGCTTGGTGGTTTTGGGGCGCTTAGAGACCCAGTACTTC
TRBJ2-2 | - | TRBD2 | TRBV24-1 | CATSDDHGTSTGELFF | TGTGCCACCAGTGATGACCACGGGACTAGCACCGGGGAGCTGTTTTTT
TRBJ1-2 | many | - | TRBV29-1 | CSVGPGLRYGYTF | TGCAGCGTTGGACCCGGACTGCGCTATGGCTACACCTTC
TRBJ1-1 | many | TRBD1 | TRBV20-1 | CSAQEGQPNTEAFF | TGCAGTGCCCAGGAGGGACAGCCGAACACTGAAGCTTTCTTT
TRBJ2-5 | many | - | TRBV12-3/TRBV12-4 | CASSYDRNAETQYF | TGTGCCAGCAGTTACGACCGAAATGCGGAGACCCAGTACTTC
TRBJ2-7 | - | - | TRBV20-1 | CSAWEIGADPLDYEQYF | TGCAGTGCTTGGGAAATTGGAGCGGACCCGTTAGACTACGAGCAGTACTTC
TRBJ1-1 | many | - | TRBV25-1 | CASSGPGQGNTEAFF | TGTGCCAGCAGTGGACCCGGTCAGGGGAACACTGAAGCTTTCTTT
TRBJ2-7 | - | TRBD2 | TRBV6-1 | CASIPGVAGTDEQYF | TGTGCCAGCATTCCAGGGGTAGCGGGAACGGACGAGCAGTACTTC
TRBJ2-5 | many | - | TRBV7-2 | CASSFPGALGETQYF | TGTGCCAGCAGCTTTCCGGGAGCTTTGGGAGAGACCCAGTACTTC
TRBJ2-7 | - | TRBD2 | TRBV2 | CASRLSAGGSYEQYF | TGTGCCAGCAGACTGAGCGCGGGGGGCTCCTACGAGCAGTACTTC
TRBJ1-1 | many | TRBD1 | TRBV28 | CASSTQTGGSTEAFF | TGTGCCAGCAGTACCCAGACAGGGGGCTCCACTGAAGCTTTCTTT
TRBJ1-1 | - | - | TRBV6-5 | CASSYFEDGNTEAFF | TGTGCCAGCAGTTACTTTGAGGATGGGAACACTGAAGCTTTCTTT
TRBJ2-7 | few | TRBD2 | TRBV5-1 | CASRKAGGKYEQYF | TGCGCCAGCAGGAAAGCGGGGGGGAAGTACGAGCAGTACTTC
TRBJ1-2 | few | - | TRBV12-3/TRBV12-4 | CASGPLDRKGYTF | TGTGCCAGCGGACCCCTAGACAGGAAAGGCTACACCTTC
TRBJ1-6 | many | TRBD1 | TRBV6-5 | CASSYSTGSNNSPLHF | TGTGCCAGCAGTTACTCGACAGGGTCGAATAATTCACCCCTCCACTTT
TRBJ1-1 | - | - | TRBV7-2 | CASSVWTEAFF | TGTGCCAGCAGCGTGTGGACTGAAGCTTTCTTT
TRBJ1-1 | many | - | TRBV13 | CASRRQAPNTEAFF | TGTGCCAGCAGACGTCAGGCCCCGAACACTGAAGCTTTCTTT
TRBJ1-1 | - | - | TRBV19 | CASSMWTEAFF | TGTGCCAGTAGTATGTGGACTGAAGCTTTCTTT
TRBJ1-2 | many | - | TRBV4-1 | CASSRYAGARVGYTF | TGCGCCAGCAGCCGATACGCCGGGGCACGAGTGGGCTACACCTTC
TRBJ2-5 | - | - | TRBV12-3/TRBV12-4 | CASRAQNPGGEETQYF | TGTGCCAGCAGGGCCCAAAATCCGGGGGGCGAAGAGACCCAGTACTTC
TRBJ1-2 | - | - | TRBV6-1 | CASSEWRRLNYGYTF | TGTGCCAGCAGTGAGTGGAGGCGCCTTAACTATGGCTACACCTTC
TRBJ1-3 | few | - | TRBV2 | CASSEEGSLGNTIYF | TGTGCCAGCAGTGAAGAAGGCAGCCTCGGAAACACCATATATTTT
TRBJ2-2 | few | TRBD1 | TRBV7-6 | CASSPGTGGIIGELFF | TGTGCCAGCAGCCCAGGGACAGGGGGCATTATCGGGGAGCTGTTTTTT
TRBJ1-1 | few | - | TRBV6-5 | CASSYEGAVNTEAFF | TGTGCCAGCAGTTACGAGGGAGCGGTGAACACTGAAGCTTTCTTT
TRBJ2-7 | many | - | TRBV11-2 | CASSLPSGNLLEQYF | TGTGCCAGCAGCTTACCGTCAGGCAATCTCCTCGAGCAGTACTTC
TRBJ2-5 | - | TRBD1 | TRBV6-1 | CASNDRGRKETQYF | TGTGCCAGCAATGACAGGGGGCGGAAAGAGACCCAGTACTTC
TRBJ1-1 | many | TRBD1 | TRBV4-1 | CASSQENRGRETEAFF | TGCGCCAGCAGCCAAGAAAACAGGGGGCGGGAAACTGAAGCTTTCTTT
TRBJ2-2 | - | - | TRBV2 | CASSAGRTGELFF | TGTGCCAGCAGTGCCGGGCGGACCGGGGAGCTGTTTTTT
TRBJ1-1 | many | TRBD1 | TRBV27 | CASSRQGSLSEAFF | TGTGCCAGCAGCCGACAGGGGAGCTTATCTGAAGCTTTCTTT
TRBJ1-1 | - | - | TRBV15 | CATRRAGRANTEAFF | TGTGCCACCAGGAGAGCCGGCAGGGCTAACACTGAAGCTTTCTTT
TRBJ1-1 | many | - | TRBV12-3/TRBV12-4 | CASSFLGRAAFF | TGTGCCAGCAGTTTCTTAGGCCGTGCGGCTTTCTTT
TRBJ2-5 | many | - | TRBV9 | CASSGRDSDRQETQYF | TGTGCCAGCAGCGGGCGGGACTCAGACCGCCAAGAGACCCAGTACTTC
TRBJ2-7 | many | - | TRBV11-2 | CASSPTSHEQYF | TGTGCCAGCAGCCCGACCTCCCACGAGCAGTACTTC
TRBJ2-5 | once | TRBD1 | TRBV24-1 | CATSDHGQGQETQYF | TGTGCCACCAGTGATCATGGACAGGGCCAAGAGACCCAGTACTTC
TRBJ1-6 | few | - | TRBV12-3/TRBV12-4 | CASSLFYNSPLHF | TGTGCCAGCAGTTTGTTCTATAATTCACCCCTCCACTTT